Following are 27 T cell receptor beta chains from one sample sequenced in a study of response to subunit inactivated influenza vaccine. TCRdb re-analysed the RT-PCR reads in MiXCR, keeping a single row per CDR3 protein. The sample lists approximately 490,000 distinct CDR3 sequences, 6.5% to 8% occurring once. The sample consisted of PBMCs from blood, taken 23 months after vaccination. These receptors were obtained from a man between 50 and 69 years old who received an inactivated influenza vaccine.

This clonotype was seen a few times. The chain joins TRBV7-9 to TRBJ2-1; D may be TRBD1 (6 bases). The ends were cut back, 3 bases at V and 9 bases at J, with 12 bases in the middle. The CDR3 sequence is 13 residues long. Per germline, CDR1 SEHNR and CDR2 FQNEAQ (reference sequence). The CDR3 spells CASSLGAKGEQFF. CDR3 DNA: TGTGCCAGCAGCTTGGGGGCGAAGGGTGAGCAGTTCTTC. The full variable domain, in which reference TRBV7-9 and TRBJ2-1 provide the parts outside the CDR3, is DTGVSQNPRHKITKRGQNVTFRCDPISEHNRLYWYRQTLGQGPEFLTYFQNEAQLEKSRLLSDRFSAERPKGSFSTLEIQRTEQGDSAMYLCASSLGAKGEQFFGPGTRLTVL.

This clonotype has only a few counts. The rearrangement uses TRBV6-5 and TRBJ1-6; D remains ambiguous. This CDR3 has 16 residues. V was trimmed by 0 bases and J by 6 bases, leaving 12 bases between them. CDR1 and CDR2 from the germline V gene are MNHEY and SVGAGI. CDR3 sequence: CASSYSRRAGNSPLHF. Written as DNA, the CDR3 is TGTGCCAGCAGTTACTCGAGGAGAGCGGGTAATTCACCCCTCCACTTT.

This chain connects TRBV7-6 to TRBJ2-1; perhaps D is TRBD1 or TRBD2 (6 bases each). CDR1 is SGHVS, CDR2 FNYEAQ, per germline. The CDR3 sequence is 13 residues long. V gave up 0 bases and J gave up 8 bases, with 8 bases separating them. The CDR3 loop is CASSLAEGDEQFF. The CDR3 DNA reads as TGTGCCAGCAGCTTAGCGGAGGGGGATGAGCAGTTCTTC.

This clonotype appeared a few times. The chain has TRBV7-2 and TRBJ1-2; no definite D call. This CDR3 has 13 residues. Germline values: CDR1 SGHTA, CDR2 FQGNSA. The germline V and J ends were trimmed by 0 bases and 10 bases, with 12 bases remaining between them. Written as DNA, the CDR3 is TGTGCCAGCAGCTTAGCTTTCGATAGTACCTACACCTTC. This translates into CASSLAFDSTYTF.

This clonotype was found once. A read error may be the cause here, since a much bigger clone is one base away. The CDR3 spells CACSQDPSLHRNYEQFF. CDR3 DNA sequence: TGTGCCTGCAGCCAAGATCCCAGCCTCCATCGTAACTATGAGCAGTTCTTC. This sequence joins TRBV3-1 and TRBJ2-1; D is ambiguous. The CDR3 loop spans 17 amino acids. Germline V CDR1 and CDR2: LGHDT, YNNKEL (reference sequence).

This clonotype has a count of ten or more. The rearrangement uses TRBV12-3 or TRBV12-4 and TRBJ2-1, with TRBD1 matching 8 bases. This CDR3 is 14 amino acids long. V trimming: 5 bases; J trimming: 5 bases; junction bases outside the gene matches: 5. The CDR3 DNA sequence: TGTGCCAGCAGTACACGGACAGGGAACAATGAGCAGTTCTTC. It encodes CASSTRTGNNEQFF.

This clonotype was detected a few times. The rearrangement joins TRBV6-2 or TRBV6-3 to TRBJ1-2; 7 bases are shared with TRBD1. The V gene end was trimmed by 2 bases and the J gene end by 0 bases; junction bases not matched to a gene: 3. Germline V gene lookup returns CDR1 MNHEY and CDR2 SVGEGT. The CDR3 is 15 amino acids. The CDR3 DNA follows: TGTGCCAGCAGTTACGGGACAGCGGCTAACTATGGCTACACCTTC. It translates to CASSYGTAANYGYTF.

This chain joins TRBV7-9 and TRBJ2-3; D remains unclear. CDR1 is SEHNR, CDR2 FQNEAQ, per germline (reference sequence). There are 13 residues in the CDR3. V was clipped by 1 base and J by 6 bases, with 8 bases between them. CDR3 in DNA: TGTGCCAGCAGCTTAGGGTCCAGGGATACGCAGTATTTT. Its translation: CASSLGSRDTQYF.

This chain links TRBV24-1 with TRBJ1-5, with D perhaps TRBD1 (5 bases). This CDR3 spans 13 amino acids. The V end lost 8 bases, the J end lost 3 bases, and 10 bases lay between the germline ends. Germline V lookup: CDR1 KGHDR, CDR2 SFDVKD. CDR3 nucleotide sequence: TGTGCCACCAACCTGGGACCCAATCAGCCCCAGCATTTT. It specifies CATNLGPNQPQHF.

In nucleotides, the CDR3 is TGTGCCAGCAGAGTAGCTCGAGTCACAGATACGCAGTATTTT. Its translation is CASRVARVTDTQYF. The chain carries TRBV6-5 and TRBJ2-3, with D uncertain. Trimming removed 6 bases from V and 2 bases from J, with 12 bases in between. This CDR3 region has 14 residues. CDR1 and CDR2 from the germline V gene are MNHEY and SVGAGI.

Comment on this clonotype: An end of the junction does not agree with germline; a read error may underlie this. The chain employs TRBV20-1 and TRBJ2-1; D remains unclear. CDR1 and CDR2 from the germline V gene are DFQATT and SNEGSKA (reference sequence). The CDR3 totals 15 residues. DNA for the CDR3: TGCAGTGCCAGAGAAAGGAAGAGCTCCTACAATGAGCAGTTCTTC. Protein sequence: CSARERKSSYNEQFF.

V gene TRBV4-3 combines with J gene TRBJ1-1; TRBD1 is a possible D gene (6 bases). CDR3 size: 15 residues. The V gene lost 1 base and the J gene lost 6 bases, with 15 bases spanning the gap. Per the germline V gene, CDR1 is LGHNA and CDR2 is YSLEER. The CDR3: CASSQVTAGGSEAFF. CDR3 nucleotide sequence: TGCGCCAGCAGCCAAGTAACGGCCGGGGGCTCTGAAGCTTTCTTT.

In its sample, this clonotype was seen a few times. The CDR3 DNA is TGTGCCAGCAGCGTAGCAAATGAGCAGTTCTTC. Encoded protein: CASSVANEQFF. The chain recombines TRBV9 with TRBJ2-1; unclear D gene. Trimming took off 0 bases at V and 7 bases at J, with 2 bases between the two ends. The length of the CDR3 is 11 residues. Germline CDR1 is SGDLS and CDR2 is YYNGEE.

This clonotype occurred many times. V and J are TRBV20-1 and TRBJ2-2, with TRBD2 matching 8 bases. Germline loops: CDR1 DFQATT, CDR2 SNEGSKA (reference sequence). Germline trimming cut 2 bases from V and 6 bases from J; bases unmatched to any gene: 5. This CDR3 is built from 14 residues. CDR3 protein: CSARTGGASGELFF. The CDR3 DNA reads TGCAGTGCTAGAACCGGGGGGGCTTCCGGGGAGCTGTTTTTT.

The chain carries TRBV4-3 and TRBJ2-1; D uncertain. This CDR3 spans 14 amino acids. V was pared by 2 bases and J by 0 bases, with 5 bases between. Germline V gene sequence: CDR1 LGHNA, CDR2 YSLEER. CDR3 sequence: CASSQLGSYNEQFF. The CDR3 DNA sequence: TGCGCCAGCAGCCAACTTGGCTCCTACAATGAGCAGTTCTTC.

This clonotype was observed at least ten times. The chain has TRBV20-1 and TRBJ1-1; D is ambiguous. Trimming removed 5 bases at V and 7 bases at J, with 14 bases between. Germline loops: CDR1 DFQATT, CDR2 SNEGSKA (reference sequence). This CDR3 is built from 12 residues. The CDR3 nucleotides are TGCAGTGCTCCTAACACGTACCGTGAAGCTTTCTTT. This codes for CSAPNTYREAFF.

Ten or more counts support this clonotype. The chain recombines TRBV11-2 with TRBJ1-6; TRBD1 matches 7 bases. J lost 5 bases, V lost 0 bases, and 7 bases had no gene match. Germline CDR1 is SGHAT and CDR2 is FQNNGV. The CDR3 is 17 residues long. CDR3 residues: CASSLEGGGWDNSPLHF. For the CDR3, the DNA is TGTGCCAGCAGCTTAGAAGGGGGCGGTTGGGATAATTCACCCCTCCACTTT.

This clonotype was observed a handful of times. V is TRBV2 and J is TRBJ1-5, with 9 bases aligning to TRBD1. There are 17 residues in the CDR3. Germline V CDR1 and CDR2: SNHLY, FYNNEI. Losses at the gene ends were 4 bases for V and 9 bases for J; bases not matched to a gene: 16. The CDR3 spells CASSGPGQGLGWTPQHF. The CDR3 DNA reads TGTGCCAGCAGTGGACCGGGACAGGGTTTGGGGTGGACGCCCCAGCATTTT. The whole variable domain, filled in from reference TRBV2 and TRBJ1-5, reads EPEVTQTPSHQVTQMGQEVILRCVPISNHLYFYWYRQILGQKVEFLVSFYNNEISEKSEIFDDQFSVERPDGSNFTLKIRSTKLEDSAMYFCASSGPGQGLGWTPQHFGDGTRLSIL.

This clonotype came up a few times. In nucleotides, the CDR3 is TGCGCCAGCAGCTTAAGGGAAGGCGAGCAGTACTTC. It yields the protein CASSLREGEQYF. The chain links TRBV5-1 to TRBJ2-7; D is unclear. Germline loops: CDR1 SGHRS, CDR2 YFSETQ. The CDR3 runs to 12 residues. The V end lost 2 bases, the J end lost 6 bases, and 9 bases lay between the germline ends.

In regard to this clonotype: This may be a read error, as it is one base from a much larger clone. V gene TRBV20-1 combines with J gene TRBJ2-1; 10 nucleotides match TRBD1. The germline V gene encodes CDR1 DFQATT and CDR2 SNEGSKA (reference sequence). CDR3 length: 16 residues. The CDR3 loop reads CCAGPLGQGIRDEQFF. The DNA for the CDR3 is TGCTGTGCCGGACCCCTGGGACAGGGGATTAGAGATGAGCAGTTCTTC.

This clonotype was counted only a few times. The V gene is TRBV6-2 or TRBV6-3, the J gene TRBJ2-1; 10 nucleotides match TRBD2. From germline, CDR1 is MNHEY and CDR2 SVGEGT. After removal of 3 bases from V and 8 bases from J, the junction contained 13 bases not matched to a gene. CDR3 length equals 17 residues. The CDR3 DNA sequence: TGTGCCAGCAGTTATTGGGCTAGCGGGGGCCCTAGGGATGAGCAGTTCTTC. Its translation is CASSYWASGGPRDEQFF.

This chain links TRBV28 with TRBJ1-5; 7 positions match TRBD1. Germline values: CDR1 MDHEN, CDR2 SYDVKM. This CDR3 spans 15 amino acids. J was trimmed by 4 bases and V by 5 bases; bases with no gene match: 8. The CDR3 here is CASSPGTAPNQPQHF. The DNA of the CDR3 is TGTGCCAGCAGTCCAGGGACAGCGCCTAATCAGCCCCAGCATTTT.

This chain links TRBV28 with TRBJ1-1; D is unclear. The CDR3 sequence is 15 residues long. V was shortened by 5 bases and J by 2 bases, with 15 bases between the two germline ends. CDR1 MDHEN and CDR2 SYDVKM come from the germline V gene. CDR3 in amino acids: CASSLETGLNTEAFF. CDR3 nucleotides: TGTGCCAGCAGTCTAGAAACCGGGCTCAACACTGAAGCTTTCTTT.

This clonotype has only one observation. The CDR3 region has the DNA TGTGCCAGCTGTTTGGGGTTCGGGGACTCTGGGGCCAACGTCCTGACTTTC. It translates to CASCLGFGDSGANVLTF. The rearrangement uses TRBV19 and TRBJ2-6; D might be TRBD2 (5 bases). V was pared by 9 bases and J by 0 bases, with 18 bases between. The CDR3 has 17 amino acids. The germline V gene has CDR1 LNHDA and CDR2 SQIVND (reference sequence).

There are many counts of this clonotype. The V gene is TRBV20-1, the J gene TRBJ1-2; D perhaps matches TRBD1 (6 bases). Germline CDR1 is DFQATT and CDR2 is SNEGSKA (reference sequence). Trimming took off 4 bases at V and 4 bases at J, with 16 bases between the two ends. This CDR3 contains 14 residues. CDR3 residues: CSATPGGGGYGYTF. The CDR3 DNA reads TGCAGTGCTACCCCCGGGGGAGGGGGCTATGGCTACACCTTC.

This clonotype was observed at least ten times. This chain connects TRBV5-5 to TRBJ2-3, with no clear D. Per the germline V gene, CDR1 is SGHKS and CDR2 is YYEKEE (reference sequence). Trimming shortened V by 5 bases and J by 2 bases, and 15 bases separated the two germline ends. The CDR3 is 15 amino acids. DNA of the CDR3: TGTGCCAGCAGGCCCGGGCAGCAAAACACAGATACGCAGTATTTT. Encoded protein: CASRPGQQNTDTQYF.

Only a few counts were recorded for this clonotype. The chain combines TRBV19 with TRBJ2-7; TRBD2 matches at 9 bases. This CDR3 contains 13 residues. Germline loops: CDR1 LNHDA, CDR2 SQIVND (reference sequence). The V segment lost 11 bases and the J segment 6 bases; nucleotides outside the gene matches: 11. The CDR3 loop is CAEPSGGRAEQYF. For the CDR3, the DNA is TGTGCCGAGCCAAGCGGGGGGCGGGCCGAGCAGTACTTC. Based on the CDR3 plus reference TRBV19 and TRBJ2-7, the full variable domain is DGGITQSPKYLFRKEGQNVTLSCEQNLNHDAMYWYRQDPGQGLRLIYYSQIVNDFQKGDIAEGYSVSREKKESFPLTVTSAQKNPTAFYLCAEPSGGRAEQYFGPGTRLTVT.